This TCR beta chain was recovered during a study of T cell clusters in autoimmune cytopenias. TRB was amplified from approximately 250 ng of peripheral blood genomic DNA per sample. The germline V gene encodes CDR1 SQVTM and CDR2 ANQGSEA. CDR3 size: 12 residues. By frequency, this clonotype is medium-sized. Antigen unknown. TRB was amplified by touch-down multiplex PCR, primer pools A and B combined. From the multiplex PCR reads, TCRdb lists one entry per CDR3 protein and no DNA. The sample's table shows more than 7,000 distinct CDR3 sequences. Findings of the study overall: Primary autoimmune cytopenia patients seemingly lacked the physiological T cell clusters found in healthy donors.

This sequence was found in a human donor with an autoimmune cytopenia or autoimmune hepatitis (not recorded which). The rearrangement links TRBV29-1 to TRBJ1-3. Sequenced: peripheral blood. This CDR3 is CSVDAGGNTIYF.